This T cell receptor beta chain was sequenced in a study of blood T cell repertoires in COVID-19. Study-level background: Samples of COVID-19 (acute and convalescent) were obtained from the United States, Italy and Spain. PBMCs, B-cell-depleted T cells, or T cells provided the cDNA or gDNA that made up the material.

In the authors' methods: From reference gene primer amplification, estimates of nucleated cell counts were derived. Some clones are missing from TCRdb's copy, which holds only in-frame ones; the method was immunoSEQ multiplex PCR. That table supplies the V and J calls and clone size; D and trimming were determined from the DNA. Found here are 87,000 or so clones, about four fifths of them singletons; the top ten hold approximately 2.3%. This CDR3 contains 13 residues. V lost 9 bases and J lost 3; bases outside the gene matches: 7. Germline CDR1 LNHDA, CDR2 SQIVND (reference sequence). This TCR derives from a woman in her seventies with acute or convalescent COVID-19. The J gene is TRBJ1-2, the V gene TRBV19; 7 nucleotides line up with TRBD1. Sequenced input: peripheral blood. CDR3 amino acids: CASGQGVHYGYTF. As DNA, the CDR3 is TGTGCCAGCGGTCAGGGGGTTCACTATGGCTACACCTTC. Full variable domain (remainder filled in from reference TRBV19 and TRBJ1-2): DGGITQSPKYLFRKEGQNVTLSCEQNLNHDAMYWYRQDPGQGLRLIYYSQIVNDFQKGDIAEGYSVSREKKESFPLTVTSAQKNPTAFYLCASGQGVHYGYTFGSGTRLTVV.